These T cell receptor beta chains were read from a single sample in a study of cytomegalovirus exposure and HLA in healthy donors. Sequenced by immunoSEQ multiplex PCR; TCRdb stores in-frame clones only, minus some. Of about 160,000 clones in the sample, around 72% were seen once. The sample taken for sequencing was PBMCs. Receptors were obtained from a woman in her forties in good health and CMV-seropositive. Each CDR3 is given with its conserved first and last residue.

v_call,j_call,cdr3_aa
TRBV27,TRBJ1-6,CASSFHHLNSPLHF
TRBV9,TRBJ2-2,CASSVAQLTGELFF
TRBV5-1,TRBJ1-1,CASSLEARVNTEAFF
TRBV27,TRBJ2-4,CASSRSPDSLLNPKNIQYF
TRBV30,TRBJ1-5,CAWADRGNQPQHF
TRBV2,TRBJ1-2,CASSSRTETTYGYTF
TRBV19,TRBJ1-6,CASSGTVVYSPLHF
TRBV14,TRBJ1-4,CASSHRAGINEKLFF
TRBV5-1,TRBJ2-6,CASSSAGPGANVLTF
TRBV2,TRBJ2-3,CASSSGGDTQYF
TRBV6-6,TRBJ1-4,CASSIYATNEKLFF
TRBV6-1,TRBJ2-7,CATLRQGRPGRYF
TRBV19,TRBJ2-2,CASRPGQKTGELFF
TRBV19,TRBJ2-3,CASNHRGGDTQYF
TRBV6-5,TRBJ1-2,CASSSPDRAHGYTF
TRBV4-1,TRBJ2-2,CASSQDNAYTGELFF
TRBV4-3,TRBJ2-2,CASSANRGPSTGELFF
TRBV2,TRBJ2-5,CASSPERAGGSETQYF
TRBV6-1,TRBJ1-6,CASSDLGRQGDSPLHF
TRBV6-1,TRBJ1-1,CASIRNTEAFF
TRBV30,TRBJ1-2,CAWSVQGANYGYTF
TRBV6-5,TRBJ1-5,CASREAGLNQPQHF
TRBV7-9,TRBJ2-7,CASSLTPGTSGSREQYF
TRBV4-3,TRBJ1-2,CASSQDGRQGRGYTF
TRBV5-1,TRBJ2-1,CASSVGGGSYNEQFF
TRBV19,TRBJ1-1,CASRTPWAGKEAFF
TRBV11-2,TRBJ2-3,CASSPDRDRRLDTQYF
TRBV19,TRBJ2-5,CASSMRSAGETQYF
TRBV7-2,TRBJ2-2,CASSLDSQGVGELFF
TRBV4-3,TRBJ1-2,CASSQDLHRVSTNYGYTF
TRBV27,TRBJ2-7,CASSLERGSSEQYF
TRBV29-1,TRBJ1-2,CSAVQGDYGYTF
TRBV6-6,TRBJ2-1,CASSYSGQGANEQFF
TRBV4-2,TRBJ1-1,CASSNAGGRDTEAFF
TRBV15,TRBJ2-2,CATSRGTGQNTGELFF
TRBV5-1,TRBJ1-5,CASRIDSNSNQPQHF
TRBV7-9,TRBJ1-6,CASSSGTINSPLHF
TRBV20-1,TRBJ1-1,CSAGTSLAAFF
TRBV7-9,TRBJ1-1,CSSSLRTGSMNTEAFF
TRBV5-1,TRBJ1-2,CASSLGTPANYGYTF
TRBV7-8,TRBJ2-1,CASSGGTGQFGEQFF
TRBV6-1,TRBJ1-4,CATQGGANEKLFF
TRBV14,TRBJ1-4,CASSQRTGLRKLFF
TRBV18,TRBJ2-2,CASSADRPSFTNTGELFF
TRBV7-9,TRBJ2-6,CASSFGIALDQSGANVLTF
TRBV6-1,TRBJ1-1,CASSEAHLGQTNTEAFF
TRBV10-3,TRBJ2-2,CAISEEQNTGELFF
TRBV9,TRBJ1-1,CASSARGSVNTEAFF
TRBV5-6,TRBJ2-5,CASSLAGRGQETQYF
TRBV5-1,TRBJ2-3,CASSLRGVSTDTQYF
TRBV5-8,TRBJ2-7,CASSSDWVSYEQYF
TRBV6-5,TRBJ2-5,CASSYSKGAGRETQYF
TRBV27,TRBJ1-5,CASRSAGTPYSNQPQHF
TRBV9,TRBJ2-3,CASSVRGTGDTQYF